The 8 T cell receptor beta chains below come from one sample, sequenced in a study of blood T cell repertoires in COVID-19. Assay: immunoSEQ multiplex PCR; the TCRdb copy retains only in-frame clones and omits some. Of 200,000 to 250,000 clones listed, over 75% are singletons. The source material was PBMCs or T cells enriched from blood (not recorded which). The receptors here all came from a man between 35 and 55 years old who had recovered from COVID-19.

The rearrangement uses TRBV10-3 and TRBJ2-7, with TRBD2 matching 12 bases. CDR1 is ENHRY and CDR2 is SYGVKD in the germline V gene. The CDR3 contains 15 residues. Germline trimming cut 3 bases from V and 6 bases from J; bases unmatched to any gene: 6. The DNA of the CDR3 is TGTGCCATCAGTGACTCTAGCGGGAGGGCGGCCGAGCAGTACTTC. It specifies CAISDSSGRAAEQYF.

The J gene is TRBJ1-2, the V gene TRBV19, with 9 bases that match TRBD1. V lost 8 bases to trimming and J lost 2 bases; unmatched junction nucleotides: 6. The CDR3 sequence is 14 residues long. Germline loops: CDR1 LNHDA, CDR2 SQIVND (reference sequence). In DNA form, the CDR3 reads TGTGCCAGTCCAGACAGGGGGAAGAACTATGGCTACACCTTC. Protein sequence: CASPDRGKNYGYTF.

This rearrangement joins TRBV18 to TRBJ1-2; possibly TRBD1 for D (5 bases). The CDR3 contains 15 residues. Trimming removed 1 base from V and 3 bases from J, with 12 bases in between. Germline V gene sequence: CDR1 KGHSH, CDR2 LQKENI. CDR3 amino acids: CASSPQTALDYGYTF. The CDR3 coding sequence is TGTGCCAGCTCACCACAGACAGCCCTTGACTATGGCTACACCTTC.

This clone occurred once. The CDR3 loop is CASRTSGRTLYNEQFF. The CDR3 region has the DNA TGTGCCAGTAGGACTAGCGGGAGAACCCTTTACAATGAGCAGTTCTTC. The chain joins TRBV19 to TRBJ2-1; 12 nucleotides match TRBD2. The germline V gene encodes CDR1 LNHDA and CDR2 SQIVND (reference sequence). Unmatched junction bases numbered 7, after V lost 6 bases and J lost 4 bases. This CDR3 region has 16 residues.

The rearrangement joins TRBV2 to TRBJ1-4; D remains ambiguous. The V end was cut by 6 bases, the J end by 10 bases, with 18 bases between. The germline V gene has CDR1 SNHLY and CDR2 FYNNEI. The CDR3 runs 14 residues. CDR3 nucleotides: TGTGCCAGCAGAGCGGGATTCATAAAGGGAAAACTGTTTTTT. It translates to CASRAGFIKGKLFF.

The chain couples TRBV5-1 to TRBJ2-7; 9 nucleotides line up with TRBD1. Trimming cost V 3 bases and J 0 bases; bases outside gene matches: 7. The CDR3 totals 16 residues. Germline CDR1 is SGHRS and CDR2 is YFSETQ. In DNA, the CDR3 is TGCGCCAGCAGCTCTAACAGGGGGCCGTCCTCCTACGAGCAGTACTTC. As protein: CASSSNRGPSSYEQYF.

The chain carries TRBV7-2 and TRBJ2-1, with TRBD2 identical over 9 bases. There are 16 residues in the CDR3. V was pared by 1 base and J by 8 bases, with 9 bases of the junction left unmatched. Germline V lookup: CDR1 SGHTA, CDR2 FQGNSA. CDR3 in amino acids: CASSLVKGLARDEQFF. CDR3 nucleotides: TGTGCCAGCAGCTTAGTAAAAGGACTAGCGAGGGATGAGCAGTTCTTC.

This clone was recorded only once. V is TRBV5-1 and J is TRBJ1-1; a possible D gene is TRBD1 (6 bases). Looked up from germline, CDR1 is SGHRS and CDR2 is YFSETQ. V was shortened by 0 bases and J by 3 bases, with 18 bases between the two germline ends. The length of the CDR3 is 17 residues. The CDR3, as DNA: TGCGCCAGCAGCTTGGATTCCCGGGACACACTTTACACTGAAGCTTTCTTT. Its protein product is CASSLDSRDTLYTEAFF.